This TCR beta chain was sequenced in a study of blood T cell repertoires in COVID-19. Background on the study: The United States, Italy and Spain were the sources of the acute and convalescent COVID-19 samples. T cells, B-cell-depleted T cells, or PBMCs supplied cDNA or gDNA.

V was clipped by 0 bases and J by 10 bases; unmatched bases: 5. Looked up from germline, CDR1 is SGDLS and CDR2 is YYNGEE. The CDR3 extends over 15 amino acids. Authors' processing steps: Estimates of nucleated cell counts were drawn from the amplification of reference gene primers. The assay was immunoSEQ multiplex PCR, and TCRdb's table has in-frame clones only and misses some. V, J and clone size reflect that table, while D and trimming were determined from the DNA. The sample yields roughly 150,000 clones, 80% to 90% seen once. Sequenced: peripheral blood. This chain links TRBV9 with TRBJ1-6, with 9 nucleotides matching TRBD1. This clonotype was obtained from a woman in her thirties or forties with acute or convalescent COVID-19. The CDR3 DNA reads as TGTGCCAGCAGCGTAGAGGGACAGGGTTTATCACCCCTCCACTTT. Amino acid sequence: CASSVEGQGLSPLHF.